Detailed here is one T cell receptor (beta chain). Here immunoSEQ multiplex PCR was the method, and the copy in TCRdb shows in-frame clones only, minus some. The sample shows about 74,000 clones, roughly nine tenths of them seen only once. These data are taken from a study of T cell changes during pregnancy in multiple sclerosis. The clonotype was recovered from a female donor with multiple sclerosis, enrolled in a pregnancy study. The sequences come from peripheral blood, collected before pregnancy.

CDR3 loop: CASSEDGDTEAFF. CDR3 nucleotides: TGTGCCAGCAGTGAAGACGGGGACACTGAAGCTTTCTTT. The chain recombines TRBV2 with TRBJ1-1, with D unresolved. Germline CDR1 SNHLY, CDR2 FYNNEI. The germline V and J ends were trimmed by 1 base and 3 bases, with 6 bases remaining between them. The CDR3 extends over 13 amino acids.